The clone carrying this T cell receptor beta chain was picked up a small number of times. The data were obtained in a study of blood T cells in healthy people across ages. Sample-barcoded 5' priming and a J-beta primer mix drove a second PCR of about 7 to 12 cycles. TCRdb re-called the 5' RACE reads through MiXCR, storing one row per CDR3 protein. The table has around 1,500,000 distinct CDR3 sequences, 42% seen once; the top ten hold around 8%. Germline lookup yields CDR1 DFQATT and CDR2 SNEGSKA (reference sequence). The CDR3 spans 14 residues. V lost 0 bases to trimming and J lost 0 bases, with 8 bases between them.

Material for sequencing was blood. J is TRBJ1-2 and V is TRBV20-1; TRBD1 is a possible D gene (5 bases). This clonotype was sampled from a woman aged 18-29 years in good health. CDR3 residues: CSAREMGPNYGYTF. Written as DNA, the CDR3 is TGCAGTGCTAGAGAGATGGGACCTAACTATGGCTACACCTTC.